The entry below describes one T cell receptor beta chain. The source of the sample is a study of T cells after somatic rescue of genetic block. Some clones are missing from TCRdb's copy, which holds only in-frame ones; the method was immunoSEQ multiplex PCR. The sample holds approximately 14,000 clones, approximately 72% seen once. This CDR3 region has 15 residues. Germline loops: CDR1 MNHNY, CDR2 SVGAGI (reference sequence). Trimming cost V 5 bases and J 2 bases, with 12 bases left between them. This TCR derives from a boy between 10 and 17 years old. Sequenced input: peripheral blood mononuclear cells (PBMCs). V is TRBV6-6 and J is TRBJ2-2; a possible D gene is TRBD1 (6 bases). As DNA, the CDR3 is TGTGCCAGCAGTGTTCCGGGACATAACACCGGGGAGCTGTTTTTT. Translated, it gives CASSVPGHNTGELFF.